Below, 7 T cell receptor beta chains from the same sample are listed, as sequenced in a study of blood T cell repertoires in COVID-19. This table comes from immunoSEQ multiplex PCR, and its TCRdb copy is limited to in-frame clones, with some not included. The profile shows about 220,000 clones, around 80% of them singletons. Sequences were obtained from peripheral blood. The receptor set was obtained from a woman in her 70s with acute or convalescent COVID-19.

The sample holds a few counts of this clone. V is TRBV15 and J is TRBJ1-4; D remains unclear. Germline V CDR1 and CDR2: LNHNV, YYDKDF (reference sequence). V dropped 1 base and J dropped 0 bases, with 6 bases sitting between them. The CDR3 loop spans 15 amino acids. CDR3 protein: CATSRGASTNEKLFF. CDR3 DNA: TGTGCCACCAGCAGAGGGGCTTCAACTAATGAAAAACTGTTTTTT. The entire variable domain, with the rest obtained from reference TRBV15 and TRBJ1-4, is as follows: DAMVIQNPRYQVTQFGKPVTLSCSQTLNHNVMYWYQQKSSQAPKLLFHYYDKDFNNEADTPDNFQSRRPNTSFCFLDIRSPGLGDTAMYLCATSRGASTNEKLFFGSGTQLSVL.

The chain employs TRBV7-2 and TRBJ2-7; 9 bases are shared with TRBD2. V shed 1 base and J 0 bases; nucleotides not matched to a gene: 4. There are 16 residues in the CDR3. Germline-derived CDR1 and CDR2 are SGHTA and FQGNSA. The CDR3 protein is CASSLVGGGASYEQYF. The DNA for the CDR3 is TGTGCCAGCAGCTTAGTCGGCGGGGGGGCCTCCTACGAGCAGTACTTC.

The chain joins TRBV4-2 to TRBJ2-2; the match to TRBD2 covers 8 bases. Germline CDR1 reads LGHNA; CDR2 reads YNFKEQ. The CDR3 has 17 residues. J gave up 5 bases and V 3 bases, and 11 bases lay outside the gene matches. CDR3 bases: TGTGCCAGCAGCCACGAACCCGGGACTAGTACGACCGGGGAGCTGTTTTTT. It specifies CASSHEPGTSTTGELFF.

The V and J genes are TRBV10-1 and TRBJ1-5, with 11 bases aligning to TRBD1. Germline assignment: CDR1 WNHNN and CDR2 SYGVQD (reference sequence). The trim removed 7 bases at V and 3 bases at J, leaving 14 bases unmatched. This CDR3 contains 18 residues. The CDR3 loop reads CASTGSGTGGWINQPQHF. Written as DNA, the CDR3 is TGCGCCAGCACCGGGTCCGGGACAGGGGGATGGATCAATCAGCCCCAGCATTTT.

V is TRBV5-1 and J is TRBJ2-4; TRBD2 is a possible D gene (6 bases). The V and J ends lost 4 bases and 0 bases respectively, with 20 bases between them. The germline CDR1 and CDR2 sequences are SGHRS and YFSETQ. This CDR3 spans 18 amino acids. This CDR3 is CASSEEGSSGVAKNIQYF. The CDR3 DNA follows: TGCGCCAGCAGCGAGGAGGGATCCTCTGGAGTAGCCAAAAACATTCAGTACTTC.

This chain connects TRBV10-3 to TRBJ2-3; TRBD1 matches 10 bases. Trimming at V came to 4 bases and at J to 6 bases, leaving 7 bases not matched to a gene. The CDR3 has 15 residues. In germline, CDR1 is ENHRY, CDR2 SYGVKD. The CDR3 reads CAISVGTGAVDTQYF. The CDR3 DNA sequence: TGTGCCATCAGTGTGGGGACAGGGGCGGTGGATACGCAGTATTTT.

The V and J genes are TRBV10-2 and TRBJ1-5; weak D call: TRBD1 (6 bases). The CDR3 extends over 15 amino acids. Germline V lookup: CDR1 WSHSY, CDR2 SAAADI. Trimming removed 8 bases from V and 2 bases from J, with 16 bases in between. The chain's CDR3 is CASRLGGGGNQPQHF. The CDR3 nucleotides are TGCGCCAGCCGTCTAGGGGGTGGCGGCAATCAGCCCCAGCATTTT.